This paragraph reports one T cell receptor beta chain. This entry comes from a study of blood T cell repertoires in COVID-19. Study information: Sites across the United States, Italy and Spain contributed samples from acute and convalescent COVID-19.

Those enrolled in Seattle joined during active infection and were followed longitudinally afterward. The V gene's germline CDR1 is KGHSH and CDR2 LQKENI. This CDR3 is 14 amino acids long. Trimming took off 3 bases at V and 1 base at J, with 6 bases between the two ends. Sequenced by immunoSEQ multiplex PCR; TCRdb stores in-frame clones only, minus some. The sample has fewer than 450,000 clones; approximately 88% are singletons. The receptor was derived from a woman in her fifties or sixties with COVID-19, enrolled during active disease. Material for sequencing was peripheral blood. J is TRBJ2-2 and V is TRBV18; the D gene is possibly TRBD2 (5 bases). Written as DNA, the CDR3 is TGTGCCAGCTCACCGACTAAGAACACCGGGGAGCTGTTTTTT. It encodes CASSPTKNTGELFF.